The 15 T cell receptor beta chains below all came from one sample that was sequenced in a study of blood T cell repertoires in COVID-19. TCRdb's table, derived via immunoSEQ multiplex PCR, lists solely in-frame clones and lacks some. The sample consists of fewer than 80,000 clones, over 85% of them appearing once. Material: peripheral blood. Receptor source: a human donor in a cohort sampled during active COVID-19.

This clone appeared a few times. The chain links TRBV15 to TRBJ1-5; 7 bases match TRBD1. CDR1 is LNHNV, CDR2 YYDKDF, per germline (reference sequence). The CDR3 spans 15 residues. V was clipped by 0 bases and J by 4 bases; unmatched bases: 3. CDR3 protein: CATSRDQTGNQPQHF. The CDR3 nucleotides are TGTGCCACCAGCAGAGATCAGACAGGGAATCAGCCCCAGCATTTT.

This chain connects TRBV12-3 or TRBV12-4 to TRBJ2-7, with D unresolved. Trimming left V 1 base short and J 1 base short, with 5 bases between. This CDR3 region has 13 residues. The CDR3 DNA reads as TGTGCCAGCAGTTTAGTCAGATCCTACGAGCAGTACTTC. Its translation: CASSLVRSYEQYF.

The chain couples TRBV27 to TRBJ1-2; 9 bases are a match to TRBD1. CDR1 is MNHEY, CDR2 SMNVEV, per germline (reference sequence). The CDR3 is 17 residues long. The ends lost 6 bases at V and 4 bases at J; junction bases unmatched: 15. CDR3 coding DNA: TGTGCCAGCAGCCCCGGGGGTCCGGACAGGGGTGCCTATGGCTACACCTTC. Its protein is CASSPGGPDRGAYGYTF.

This sequence joins TRBV9 and TRBJ2-1; possibly TRBD2 for D (6 bases). CDR3 length: 15 amino acids. The V and J ends lost 3 bases and 5 bases respectively, with 15 bases between them. Looked up from germline, CDR1 is SGDLS and CDR2 is YYNGEE. In DNA form, the CDR3 reads TGTGCCAGCAGCGGGGGCGGGGAGCTTAACAATGAGCAGTTCTTC. It specifies CASSGGGELNNEQFF.

The chain links TRBV2 to TRBJ2-5, with D unresolved. Trimming cost V 7 bases and J 3 bases, with 18 bases left between them. This CDR3 has 15 residues. Germline V gene lookup returns CDR1 SNHLY and CDR2 FYNNEI. CDR3 amino acids: CASKVSLGREETQYF. In DNA form, the CDR3 reads TGTGCCAGCAAGGTCTCGCTAGGCCGAGAAGAGACCCAGTACTTC.

The V and J genes are TRBV12-3 or TRBV12-4 and TRBJ2-7; D is uncertain. This CDR3 comprises 13 residues. The V end was cut by 6 bases, the J end by 1 base, with 10 bases between. CDR3 region: CASRYGSSYEQYF. CDR3 sequence (DNA): TGTGCCAGCAGATACGGGTCGTCCTACGAGCAGTACTTC.

The chain uses TRBV19 and TRBJ1-4; perhaps TRBD1 as D (6 bases). Germline CDR1 is LNHDA and CDR2 is SQIVND (reference sequence). V was pared by 6 bases and J by 2 bases, with 13 bases between. This CDR3 region has 15 residues. In DNA form, the CDR3 reads TGTGCCAGTAGCAACAGGGTTCCGACTAATGAAAAACTGTTTTTT. Protein sequence: CASSNRVPTNEKLFF.

The chain uses TRBV27 and TRBJ1-2; D possibly corresponds to TRBD1 (6 bases). The ends were cut back, 3 bases at V and 11 bases at J, with 19 bases in the middle. The CDR3 has 14 amino acids. The germline gives CDR1 MNHEY, CDR2 SMNVEV (reference sequence). As DNA, the CDR3 is TGTGCCAGCAGTTTTCTTGGGCAGGGAAGGGGGTACACCTTC. Residues: CASSFLGQGRGYTF.

The chain uses TRBV28 and TRBJ2-7; a weak D match, TRBD2 (7 bases). CDR3 length: 16 residues. Germline V gene data show CDR1 as MDHEN and CDR2 as SYDVKM. Trimming removed 5 bases at V and 3 bases at J, with 20 bases between. The CDR3 loop reads CASSPIRGSGGYEQYF. The DNA of the CDR3 is TGTGCCAGCAGTCCTATCAGGGGATCGGGAGGCTACGAGCAGTACTTC.

The chain is built from TRBV6-4 and TRBJ2-3; a possible D gene is TRBD2 (6 bases). V gave up 4 bases and J gave up 2 bases, with 7 bases separating them. The CDR3 spans 13 residues. The germline CDR1 and CDR2 sequences are MRHNA and SNTAGT. The CDR3 loop reads CASSGRATDTQYF. In nucleotides, the CDR3 is TGTGCCAGCAGTGGGAGGGCCACAGATACGCAGTATTTT.

The V gene is TRBV5-5, the J gene TRBJ1-6; TRBD1 agrees at 8 bases. The germline V gene has CDR1 SGHKS and CDR2 YYEKEE (reference sequence). The CDR3 is 17 residues long. With V trimmed by 4 bases and J by 7 bases, 13 bases remained unmatched. The CDR3 reads CASSEGQGLSRNSPLHF. CDR3 nucleotide sequence: TGTGCCAGCAGCGAAGGACAGGGTTTGTCGAGAAATTCACCCCTCCACTTT.

J is TRBJ2-5 and V is TRBV7-2, with unresolved D. The germline V gene has CDR1 SGHTA and CDR2 FQGNSA. The CDR3 totals 14 residues. Deletions cut 5 bases from V and 2 bases from J, with 12 bases between. In DNA, the CDR3 is TGTGCCAGCAGCCCCTACTCACGACAAGAGACCCAGTACTTC. Translation: CASSPYSRQETQYF. Combining the CDR3 with reference TRBV7-2 and TRBJ2-5 gives the whole variable domain GAGVSQSPSNKVTEKGKDVELRCDPISGHTALYWYRQSLGQGLEFLIYFQGNSAPDKSGLPSDRFSAERTGGSVSTLTIQRTQQEDSAVYLCASSPYSRQETQYFGPGTRLLVL.

The rearrangement joins TRBV7-9 to TRBJ1-1, with 7 nucleotides matching TRBD1. Germline lookup yields CDR1 SEHNR and CDR2 FQNEAQ (reference sequence). The CDR3 runs 13 residues. V lost 2 bases, J lost 7 bases, and 4 bases stayed unmatched. CDR3 sequence: CASSLSGGGEAFF. CDR3 DNA: TGTGCCAGCAGCTTATCAGGGGGAGGTGAAGCTTTCTTT.

The rearrangement links TRBV7-8 to TRBJ2-7; D is unclear. Trimming removed 5 bases from V and 5 bases from J, with 10 bases in between. The CDR3 totals 12 residues. Germline V gene sequence: CDR1 SGHVS, CDR2 FQNEAQ. The CDR3 coding sequence is TGTGCCAGCAGCAAAGAACCGGACGAGCAGTACTTC. Its protein is CASSKEPDEQYF.

The V gene is TRBV11-3, the J gene TRBJ2-7; perhaps TRBD2 as D (6 bases). The CDR3 has 13 amino acids. The ends were cut back, 5 bases at V and 4 bases at J, with 12 bases in the middle. Germline CDR1 and CDR2: SGHNT and YENEEA. The chain's CDR3 is CASSLMRGYEQYF. The DNA of the CDR3 is TGTGCCAGCAGCCTCATGCGGGGTTACGAGCAGTACTTC.